Listed here are 16 T cell receptor beta chains from one sample, sequenced in a study of identical twins. TCRdb used MiXCR to reprocess the 5' RACE reads, holding one entry per CDR3 protein. The sample yields about 790,000 distinct CDR3 sequences, 18% seen once. These same records also appear under a second study, on T cells expressing NK-cell markers.

Input material: PBMCs. These TCRs come from a woman under 30 in good health.

The gene calls are TRBV5-1 and TRBJ2-3; no clear D gene. V lost 4 bases to trimming and J lost 4 bases, with 16 bases between them. CDR1 and CDR2 (germline): SGHRS, YFSETQ. The CDR3 extends over 15 amino acids. CDR3 bases: TGCGCCAGCAGCCCGCCTGCAACCCGCGCAGATACGCAGTATTTT. This translates into CASSPPATRADTQYF.

This clonotype was counted between two and nine times. The chain recombines TRBV7-9 with TRBJ1-5, with D unresolved. From germline, CDR1 is SEHNR and CDR2 FQNEAQ (reference sequence). The CDR3 spans 15 residues. With 1 base removed from V and 0 bases from J, the gap between germline ends came to 7 bases. CDR3 in DNA: TGTGCCAGCAGCTTAGATTGGGCTAGCAATCAGCCCCAGCATTTT. It translates to CASSLDWASNQPQHF. The full variable domain, with the rest looked up from reference TRBV7-9 and TRBJ1-5, is DTGVSQNPRHKITKRGQNVTFRCDPISEHNRLYWYRQTLGQGPEFLTYFQNEAQLEKSRLLSDRFSAERPKGSFSTLEIQRTEQGDSAMYLCASSLDWASNQPQHFGDGTRLSIL.

In this sample, this clonotype turned up a few times. The chain employs TRBV7-2 and TRBJ2-3; 8 nucleotides align to TRBD2. CDR3 length: 16 amino acids. The J segment lost 3 bases and the V segment lost 5 bases, leaving 10 bases of the junction unmatched. Germline lookup yields CDR1 SGHTA and CDR2 FQGNSA. The DNA for the CDR3 is TGTGCCAGCAGCCAAGCCCACAGCGGGAGAACAGATACGCAGTATTTT. This gives the protein CASSQAHSGRTDTQYF. Drawing the rest from reference TRBV7-2 and TRBJ2-3, the complete variable domain is GAGVSQSPSNKVTEKGKDVELRCDPISGHTALYWYRQSLGQGLEFLIYFQGNSAPDKSGLPSDRFSAERTGGSVSTLTIQRTQQEDSAVYLCASSQAHSGRTDTQYFGPGTRLTVL.

The chain links TRBV4-3 to TRBJ2-4, with TRBD2 identical over 7 bases. J gave up 6 bases and V 0 bases, and 5 bases lay outside the gene matches. CDR1 is LGHNA and CDR2 is YSLEER in the germline V gene. The CDR3 contains 15 residues. CDR3 protein: CASSQDGTGGNIQYF. In DNA, the CDR3 is TGCGCCAGCAGCCAAGATGGGACGGGAGGAAACATTCAGTACTTC.

This clonotype was recorded many times. The chain employs TRBV12-3 or TRBV12-4 and TRBJ2-5, with D maybe TRBD1 (5 bases). The ends were cut back, 3 bases at V and 3 bases at J, with 11 bases in the middle. The CDR3 runs to 14 residues. CDR3 in DNA: TGTGCCAGCAGTTTCTCGGCAGGGAAAGAGACCCAGTACTTC. Translation: CASSFSAGKETQYF.

The chain uses TRBV3-1 and TRBJ1-2; D gene ambiguous. Germline values: CDR1 LGHDT, CDR2 YNNKEL (reference sequence). V dropped 5 bases and J dropped 7 bases, with 14 bases sitting between them. This CDR3 has 13 residues. The CDR3 region has the DNA TGTGCCAGCAGCTCAACAGAATCCTTTGGCTACACCTTC. Protein sequence: CASSSTESFGYTF. Complete variable domain (other parts from reference TRBV3-1 and TRBJ1-2): DTAVSQTPKYLVTQMGNDKSIKCEQNLGHDTMYWYKQDSKKFLKIMFSYNNKELIINETVPNRFSPKSPDKAHLNLHINSLELGDSAVYFCASSSTESFGYTFGSGTRLTVV.

At least ten counts were recorded for this clonotype. The chain couples TRBV20-1 to TRBJ2-7; 7 bases fit TRBD1. The CDR3 sequence is 13 residues long. Germline V gene lookup returns CDR1 DFQATT and CDR2 SNEGSKA (reference sequence). V dropped 6 bases and J dropped 1; count of bases not matched to a gene: 6. Here the CDR3 reads CSATDRPSYEQYF. The CDR3, as DNA: TGCAGTGCCACGGACAGGCCGTCCTACGAGCAGTACTTC.

The genes are TRBV7-3 and TRBJ2-1; TRBD2 matches 9 bases. V shed 6 bases and J 3 bases; nucleotides not matched to a gene: 3. The CDR3 has 14 amino acids. The germline V gene has CDR1 SGHTA and CDR2 FQGTGA. For the CDR3, the DNA is TGTGCCAGCAGTCGCGGGGGGGTCTACAATGAGCAGTTCTTC. Translation: CASSRGGVYNEQFF.

The V call is TRBV27, the J call TRBJ2-6, with no clear D. The CDR3 totals 14 residues. Germline assignment: CDR1 MNHEY and CDR2 SMNVEV (reference sequence). V was shortened by 6 bases and J by 0 bases, with 6 bases between the two germline ends. CDR3 DNA sequence: TGTGCCAGCAGAGGAAGCTCTGGGGCCAACGTCCTGACTTTC. This encodes CASRGSSGANVLTF.

Only a few counts were recorded for this clonotype. The CDR3 DNA follows: TGTGCCAGCAGCCAAAGTCCGTACCACTACGAGCAGTACTTC. This encodes CASSQSPYHYEQYF. J is TRBJ2-7 and V is TRBV3-1; D not certain. The germline V gene has CDR1 LGHDT and CDR2 YNNKEL (reference sequence). Deletions cut 2 bases from V and 3 bases from J, with 11 bases between. The CDR3 loop spans 14 amino acids.

The chain carries TRBV3-1 and TRBJ1-5; possibly TRBD1 for D (5 bases). CDR1 is LGHDT and CDR2 is YNNKEL in the germline V gene (reference sequence). CDR3 length equals 16 residues. The germline V and J ends were trimmed by 4 bases and 1 base, with 14 bases remaining between them. The DNA for the CDR3 is TGTGCCAGCAGCCCCTCGCAGGGCGGGAGCAATCAGCCCCAGCATTTT. This codes for CASSPSQGGSNQPQHF.

This clonotype has a handful of counts. The V gene is TRBV6-5, the J gene TRBJ2-7; D not resolved. The CDR3 has 12 residues. V lost 5 bases and J 2 bases, leaving 7 bases between the germline ends. Germline lookup yields CDR1 MNHEY and CDR2 SVGAGI. The CDR3: CASSTPPYEQYF. CDR3 bases: TGTGCCAGCAGTACCCCTCCCTACGAGCAGTACTTC.

In DNA, the CDR3 is TGCAGTGCTGTTACAGGGGATAGCTCCTACAATGAGCAGTTCTTC. It is translated as CSAVTGDSSYNEQFF. The gene calls are TRBV20-1 and TRBJ2-1; TRBD1 agrees at 7 bases. V shed 5 bases and J 0 bases; nucleotides not matched to a gene: 7. This CDR3 has 15 amino acids. Looked up from germline, CDR1 is DFQATT and CDR2 is SNEGSKA (reference sequence).

This clonotype was counted a few times. V and J are TRBV20-1 and TRBJ1-2; D not resolved. Germline values: CDR1 DFQATT, CDR2 SNEGSKA (reference sequence). CDR3 length: 17 residues. V was shortened by 5 bases and J by 3 bases, with 25 bases between the two germline ends. CDR3 in amino acids: CSARLNGREDYDYGYTF. CDR3 bases: TGCAGTGCTCGGTTAAACGGACGGGAAGATTATGACTATGGCTACACCTTC.

The rearrangement uses TRBV10-3 and TRBJ1-6; D not certain. V was cut by 4 bases and J by 13 bases, with 11 bases left in between. This CDR3 is built from 12 residues. The germline CDR1 and CDR2 sequences are ENHRY and SYGVKD. The CDR3 protein is CAISATQGPLHF. The CDR3 DNA reads as TGTGCCATCAGTGCCACACAAGGGCCCCTCCACTTT.

The chain combines TRBV21-1 with TRBJ2-6; the table's D gene call, TRBD1, was not cross checked with the DNA. TRBV21-1 constitutes a pseudogene. The CDR3 consists of 18 residues. In DNA, the CDR3 is TGTGCCAGCAGCAAAGAAGGGGGGAGCAGCTCTGGGGCCAACGTCCTGACTTTC. This sequence encodes CASSKEGGSSSGANVLTF.